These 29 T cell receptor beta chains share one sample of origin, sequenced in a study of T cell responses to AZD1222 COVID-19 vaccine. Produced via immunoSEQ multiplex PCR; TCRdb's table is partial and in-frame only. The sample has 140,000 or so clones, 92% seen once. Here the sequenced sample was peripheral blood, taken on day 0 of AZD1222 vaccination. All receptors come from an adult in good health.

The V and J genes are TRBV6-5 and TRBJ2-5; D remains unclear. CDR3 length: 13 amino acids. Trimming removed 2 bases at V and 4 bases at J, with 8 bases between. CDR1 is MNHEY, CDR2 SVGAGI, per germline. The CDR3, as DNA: TGTGCCAGCAGTTACGGAAAGGGAGAGACCCAGTACTTC. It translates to CASSYGKGETQYF.

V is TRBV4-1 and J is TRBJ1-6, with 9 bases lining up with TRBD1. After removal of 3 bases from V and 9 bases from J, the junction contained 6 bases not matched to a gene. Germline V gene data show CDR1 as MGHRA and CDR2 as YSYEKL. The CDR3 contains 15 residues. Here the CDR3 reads CASSHTGGERSPLHF. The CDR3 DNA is TGCGCCAGCAGCCATACAGGGGGCGAACGTTCACCCCTCCACTTT.

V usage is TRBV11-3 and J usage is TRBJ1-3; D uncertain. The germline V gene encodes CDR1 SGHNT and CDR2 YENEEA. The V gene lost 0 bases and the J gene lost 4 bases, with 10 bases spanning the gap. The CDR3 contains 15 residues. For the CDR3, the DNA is TGTGCCAGCAGCTTAGATACGGGGTTCGGAAACACCATATATTTT. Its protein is CASSLDTGFGNTIYF.

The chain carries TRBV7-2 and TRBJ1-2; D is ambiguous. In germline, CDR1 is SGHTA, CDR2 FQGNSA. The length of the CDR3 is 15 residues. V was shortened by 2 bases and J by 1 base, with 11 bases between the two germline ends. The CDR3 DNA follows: TGTGCCAGCAGCTTAACGCCGGTCAGTAACTATGGCTACACCTTC. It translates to CASSLTPVSNYGYTF.

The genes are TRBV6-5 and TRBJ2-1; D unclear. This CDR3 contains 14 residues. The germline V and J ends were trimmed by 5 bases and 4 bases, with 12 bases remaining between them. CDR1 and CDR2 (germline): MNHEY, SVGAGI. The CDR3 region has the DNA TGTGCCAGCAGTCGTCCCGCGGTTTACAATGAGCAGTTCTTC. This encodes CASSRPAVYNEQFF.

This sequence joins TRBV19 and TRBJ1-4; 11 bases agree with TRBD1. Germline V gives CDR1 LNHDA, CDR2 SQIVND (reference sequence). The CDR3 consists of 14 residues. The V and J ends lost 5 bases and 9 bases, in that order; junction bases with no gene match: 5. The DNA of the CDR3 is TGTGCCAGTAGTTTCCGGGACAGGGGGAAAAAACTGTTTTTT. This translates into CASSFRDRGKKLFF.

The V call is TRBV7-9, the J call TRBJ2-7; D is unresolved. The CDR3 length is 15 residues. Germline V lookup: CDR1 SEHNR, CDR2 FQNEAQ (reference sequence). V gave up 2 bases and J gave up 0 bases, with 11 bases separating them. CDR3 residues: CASSLQGGSSYEQYF. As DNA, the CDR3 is TGTGCCAGCAGCTTACAAGGCGGAAGCTCCTACGAGCAGTACTTC.

The CDR3 DNA reads TGTGCCAGCAGCCCAAGCCCAGAAGCATACACTGAAGCTTTCTTT. Its translation is CASSPSPEAYTEAFF. The chain couples TRBV7-3 to TRBJ1-1; unclear D gene. V shed 5 bases and J shed 3 bases, with 16 bases lying between them. Germline values: CDR1 SGHTA, CDR2 FQGTGA. The CDR3 spans 15 residues.

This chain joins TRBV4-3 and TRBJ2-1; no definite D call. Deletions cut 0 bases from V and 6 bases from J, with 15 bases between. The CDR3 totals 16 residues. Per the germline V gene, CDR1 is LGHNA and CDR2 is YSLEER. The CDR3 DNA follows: TGCGCCAGCAGCCAAGAAATAGGGAAGGGCAGCAATGAGCAGTTCTTC. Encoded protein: CASSQEIGKGSNEQFF.

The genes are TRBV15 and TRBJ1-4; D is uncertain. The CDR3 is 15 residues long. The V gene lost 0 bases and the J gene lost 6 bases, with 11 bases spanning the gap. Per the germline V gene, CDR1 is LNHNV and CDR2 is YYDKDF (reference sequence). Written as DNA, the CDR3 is TGTGCCACCAGCAGAGAAAGGGTTTGGGATGAAAAACTGTTTTTT. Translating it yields CATSRERVWDEKLFF.

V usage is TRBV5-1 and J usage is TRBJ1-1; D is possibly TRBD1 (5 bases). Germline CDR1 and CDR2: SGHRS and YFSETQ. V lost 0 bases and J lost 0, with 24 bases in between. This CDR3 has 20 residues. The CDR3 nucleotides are TGCGCCAGCAGCTTGGCAACCGCGGGGTTTTCTGGGGGAATGAACACTGAAGCTTTCTTT. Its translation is CASSLATAGFSGGMNTEAFF.

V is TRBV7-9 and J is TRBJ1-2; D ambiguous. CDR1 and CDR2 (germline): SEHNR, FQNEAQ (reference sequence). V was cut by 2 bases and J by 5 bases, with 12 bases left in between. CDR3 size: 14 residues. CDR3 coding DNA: TGTGCCAGCAGCTTACCGGACGGACCGTATGGCTACACCTTC. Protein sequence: CASSLPDGPYGYTF.

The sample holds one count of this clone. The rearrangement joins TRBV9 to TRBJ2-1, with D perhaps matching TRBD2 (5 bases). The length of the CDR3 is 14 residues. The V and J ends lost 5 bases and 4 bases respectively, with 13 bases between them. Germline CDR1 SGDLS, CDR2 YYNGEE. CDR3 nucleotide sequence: TGTGCCAGCAGTACTAGGGCCCCTTACAATGAGCAGTTCTTC. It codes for CASSTRAPYNEQFF.

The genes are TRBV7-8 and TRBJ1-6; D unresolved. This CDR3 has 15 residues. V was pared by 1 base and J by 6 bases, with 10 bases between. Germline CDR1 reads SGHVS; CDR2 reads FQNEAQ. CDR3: CASSLVQRTNSPLHF. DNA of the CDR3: TGTGCCAGCAGCTTAGTTCAGAGGACTAATTCACCCCTCCACTTT.

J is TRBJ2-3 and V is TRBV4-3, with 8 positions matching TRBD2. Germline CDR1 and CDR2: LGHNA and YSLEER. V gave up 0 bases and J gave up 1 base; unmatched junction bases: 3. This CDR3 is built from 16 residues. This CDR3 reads CASSQDSRGGTDTQYF. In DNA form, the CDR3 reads TGCGCCAGCAGCCAAGACTCGCGGGGGGGCACAGATACGCAGTATTTT.

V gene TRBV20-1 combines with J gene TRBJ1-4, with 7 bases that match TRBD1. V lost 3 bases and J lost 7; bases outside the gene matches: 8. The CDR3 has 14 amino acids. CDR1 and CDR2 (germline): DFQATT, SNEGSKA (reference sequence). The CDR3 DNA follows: TGCAGTGCTAGTGACAGGGCGGCTCTTGAAAAACTGTTTTTT. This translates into CSASDRAALEKLFF.

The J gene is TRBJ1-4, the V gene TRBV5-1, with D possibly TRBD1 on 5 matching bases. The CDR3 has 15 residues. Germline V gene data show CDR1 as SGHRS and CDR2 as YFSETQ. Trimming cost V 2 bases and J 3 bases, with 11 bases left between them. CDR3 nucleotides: TGCGCCAGCAGCTTCGGAGGAGGGGCTAATGAAAAACTGTTTTTT. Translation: CASSFGGGANEKLFF. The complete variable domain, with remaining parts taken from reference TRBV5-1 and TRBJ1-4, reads KAGVTQTPRYLIKTRGQQVTLSCSPISGHRSVSWYQQTPGQGLQFLFEYFSETQRNKGNFPGRFSGRQFSNSRSEMNVSTLELGDSALYLCASSFGGGANEKLFFGSGTQLSVL.

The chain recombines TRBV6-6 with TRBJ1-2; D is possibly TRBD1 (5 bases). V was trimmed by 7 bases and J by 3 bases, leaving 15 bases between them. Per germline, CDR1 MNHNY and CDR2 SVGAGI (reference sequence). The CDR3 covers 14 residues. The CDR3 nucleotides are TGTGCCAGCACCCCGCCCGGGACGGACTATGGCTACACCTTC. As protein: CASTPPGTDYGYTF.

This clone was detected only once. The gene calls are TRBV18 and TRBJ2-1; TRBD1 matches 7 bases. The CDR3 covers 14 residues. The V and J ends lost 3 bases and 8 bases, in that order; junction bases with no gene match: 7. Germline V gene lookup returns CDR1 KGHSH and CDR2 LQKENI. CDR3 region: CASSPGTVIDEQFF. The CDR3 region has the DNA TGTGCCAGCTCACCCGGGACAGTTATCGATGAGCAGTTCTTC.

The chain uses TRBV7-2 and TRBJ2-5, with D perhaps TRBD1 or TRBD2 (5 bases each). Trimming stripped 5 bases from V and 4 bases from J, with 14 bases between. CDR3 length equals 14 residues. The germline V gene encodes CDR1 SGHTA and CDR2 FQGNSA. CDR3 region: CASSNSGTPETQYF. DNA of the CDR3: TGTGCCAGCAGCAACTCAGGGACGCCAGAGACCCAGTACTTC.

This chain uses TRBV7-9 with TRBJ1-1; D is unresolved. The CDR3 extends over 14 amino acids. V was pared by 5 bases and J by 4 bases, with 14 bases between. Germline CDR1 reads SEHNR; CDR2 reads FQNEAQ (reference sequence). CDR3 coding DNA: TGTGCCAGCAGCGATACCGTGTGGAGCACTGAAGCTTTCTTT. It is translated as CASSDTVWSTEAFF.

In DNA form, the CDR3 reads TGTGCCAGTAGTATAAGAAAAACAAACAATGAGCAGTTCTTC. Translation: CASSIRKTNNEQFF. J is TRBJ2-1 and V is TRBV19; D is uncertain. CDR1 is LNHDA, CDR2 SQIVND, per germline (reference sequence). The CDR3 has 14 amino acids. Trimming cost V 2 bases and J 5 bases, with 10 bases left between them.

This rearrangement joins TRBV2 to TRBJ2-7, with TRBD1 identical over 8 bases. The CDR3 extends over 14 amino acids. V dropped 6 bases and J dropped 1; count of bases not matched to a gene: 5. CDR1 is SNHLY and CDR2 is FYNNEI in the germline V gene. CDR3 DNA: TGTGCCAGCAGCGTTGGACAGGGTTCCTACGAGCAGTACTTC. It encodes CASSVGQGSYEQYF.

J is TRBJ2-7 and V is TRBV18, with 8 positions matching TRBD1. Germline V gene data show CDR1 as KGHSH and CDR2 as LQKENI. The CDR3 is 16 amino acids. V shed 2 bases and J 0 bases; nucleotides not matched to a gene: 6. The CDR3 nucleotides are TGTGCCAGCTCACCATCGACAGGGGATGGCTCCTACGAGCAGTACTTC. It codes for CASSPSTGDGSYEQYF.

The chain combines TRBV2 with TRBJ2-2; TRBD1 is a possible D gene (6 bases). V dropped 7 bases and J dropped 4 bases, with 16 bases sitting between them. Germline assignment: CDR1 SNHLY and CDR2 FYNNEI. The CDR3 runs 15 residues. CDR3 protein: CASKYSRGGTGELFF. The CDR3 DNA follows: TGTGCCAGCAAATATAGCAGGGGCGGCACCGGGGAGCTGTTTTTT.

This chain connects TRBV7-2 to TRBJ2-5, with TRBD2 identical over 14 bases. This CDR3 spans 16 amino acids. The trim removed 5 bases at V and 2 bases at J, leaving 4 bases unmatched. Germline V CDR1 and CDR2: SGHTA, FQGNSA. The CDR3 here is CASSKRLAGGQETQYF. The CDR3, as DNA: TGTGCCAGCAGCAAAAGACTAGCGGGGGGGCAAGAGACCCAGTACTTC.

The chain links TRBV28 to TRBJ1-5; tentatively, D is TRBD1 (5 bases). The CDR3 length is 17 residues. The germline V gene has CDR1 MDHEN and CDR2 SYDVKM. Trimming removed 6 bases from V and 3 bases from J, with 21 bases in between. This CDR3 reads CASRRVRDGGLNQPQHF. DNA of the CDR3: TGTGCCAGCAGGAGGGTCCGGGACGGTGGACTCAATCAGCCCCAGCATTTT.

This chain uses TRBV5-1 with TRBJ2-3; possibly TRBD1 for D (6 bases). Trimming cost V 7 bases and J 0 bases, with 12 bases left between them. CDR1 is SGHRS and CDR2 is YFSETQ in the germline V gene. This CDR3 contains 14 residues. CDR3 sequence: CASQDSPSTDTQYF. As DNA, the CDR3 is TGCGCCAGCCAGGACAGCCCTAGCACAGATACGCAGTATTTT.

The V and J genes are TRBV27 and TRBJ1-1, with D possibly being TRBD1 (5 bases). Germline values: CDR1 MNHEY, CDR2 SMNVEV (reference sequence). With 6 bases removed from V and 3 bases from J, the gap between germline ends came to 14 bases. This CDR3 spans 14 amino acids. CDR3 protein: CASSPPGRYTEAFF. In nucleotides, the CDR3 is TGTGCCAGCAGCCCCCCGGGGCGTTACACTGAAGCTTTCTTT.